This TCR beta chain was captured by sequencing in a study of cytomegalovirus exposure and HLA in healthy donors. Study-level results: Available immune exposure information was restricted to CMV serostatus only.

As for this clone: What it recognizes is unknown.

The PCR ran on 60 Vbeta and 13 Jbeta primers. TCRdb keeps only in-frame clones here, not all; method: immunoSEQ multiplex PCR. The data show a few hundred thousand clones, about 81% seen once. The clonotype was recovered from a woman aged 55-69 years in good health and CMV-seropositive. The sequencing sample was made of PBMCs.

CDR3 in amino acids: CAISESVEQPQHF. The CDR3 bases are TGTGCCATCAGTGAGTCGGTAGAGCAGCCCCAGCATTTT. The chain joins TRBV10-3 to TRBJ1-5; D gene uncertain. Germline assignment: CDR1 ENHRY and CDR2 SYGVKD. The CDR3 runs 13 residues. Trimming left V 0 bases short and J 7 bases short, with 7 bases between.